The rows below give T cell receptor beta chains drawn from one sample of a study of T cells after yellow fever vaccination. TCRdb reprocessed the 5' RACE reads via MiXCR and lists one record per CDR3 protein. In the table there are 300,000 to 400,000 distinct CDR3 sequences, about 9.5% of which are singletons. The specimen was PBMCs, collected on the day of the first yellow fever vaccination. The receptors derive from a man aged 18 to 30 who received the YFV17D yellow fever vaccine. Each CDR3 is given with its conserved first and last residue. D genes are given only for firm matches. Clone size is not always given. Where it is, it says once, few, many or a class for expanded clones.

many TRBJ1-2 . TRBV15 CATSRSGRINYGYTF TGTGCCACCAGCAGGTCGGGACGTATTAATTATGGCTACACCTTC
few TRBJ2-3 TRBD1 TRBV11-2 CASSLSTGGGLSTDTQYF TGTGCCAGCAGCTTATCAACAGGGGGTGGTCTGAGCACAGATACGCAGTATTTT
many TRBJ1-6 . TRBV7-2 CASSLAGGGSNSPLHF TGTGCCAGCAGCTTAGCTGGAGGAGGTTCTAATTCACCCCTCCACTTT
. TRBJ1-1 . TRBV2 CASSVWGVNTEAFF TGTGCCAGCAGTGTGTGGGGAGTGAACACTGAAGCTTTCTTT
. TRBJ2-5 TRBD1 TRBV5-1 CASTLPPGQGTQETQYF TGCGCCAGCACGCTGCCACCGGGACAGGGTACTCAAGAGACCCAGTACTTC
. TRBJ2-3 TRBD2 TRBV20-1 CSARETSGGTTDTQYF TGCAGTGCTAGAGAAACTAGCGGGGGGACTACAGATACGCAGTATTTT
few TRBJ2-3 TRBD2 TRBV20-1 CSAKVLLAGGLTDTQYF TGCAGTGCTAAAGTCTTACTAGCGGGGGGACTCACAGATACGCAGTATTTT
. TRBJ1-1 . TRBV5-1 CASSLEGTSNTEAFF TGCGCCAGCAGCTTGGAGGGGACGAGCAACACTGAAGCTTTCTTT
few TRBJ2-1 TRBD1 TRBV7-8 CASSLDQVKGALSYNEQFF TGTGCCAGCAGCTTAGACCAAGTTAAGGGGGCCCTATCCTACAATGAGCAGTTCTTC
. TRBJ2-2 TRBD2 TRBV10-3 CAISVTSGGRTGELFF TGTGCCATCAGTGTCACTTCGGGGGGGCGTACCGGGGAGCTGTTTTTT
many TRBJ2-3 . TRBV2 CASPIGGAHTDTQYF TGTGCCAGCCCTATCGGGGGCGCACACACAGATACGCAGTATTTT
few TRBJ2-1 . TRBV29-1 CSVVEPGQTSNEQFF TGCAGCGTCGTGGAGCCGGGACAAACTTCCAATGAGCAGTTCTTC
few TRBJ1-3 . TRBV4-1 CASSQGTLSSGNTIYF TGCGCCAGCAGCCAGGGGACCTTAAGCTCTGGAAACACCATATATTTT
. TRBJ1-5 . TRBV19 CASSTRTDLNQPQHF TGTGCCAGTAGTACAAGGACAGACCTCAATCAGCCCCAGCATTTT
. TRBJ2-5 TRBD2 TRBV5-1 CASSLMASGVQETQYF TGCGCCAGCAGCTTGATGGCTAGCGGGGTACAAGAGACCCAGTACTTC
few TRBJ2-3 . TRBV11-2 CASSLGRTGRLTDTQYF TGTGCCAGCAGCTTAGGGAGGACGGGTAGACTAACAGATACGCAGTATTTT
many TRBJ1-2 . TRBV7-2 CASSLAASSNYGYTF TGTGCCAGCAGCTTAGCTGCCAGCTCTAACTATGGCTACACCTTC
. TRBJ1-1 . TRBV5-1 CASSLESWENTEAFF TGCGCCAGCAGCTTGGAATCATGGGAGAACACTGAAGCTTTCTTT